Below, one TCR beta chain is given with its context. The data were produced by immunoSEQ multiplex PCR, yet TCRdb's version contains in-frame clones alone and is incomplete. Here the sample spans 200,000 or so clones, about 95% being singletons. This sample is part of a study of control samples from healthy donors and cancer patients. The V gene end was trimmed by 4 bases and the J gene end by 6 bases; junction bases not matched to a gene: 3. Germline assignment: CDR1 SGHNT and CDR2 YYREEE (reference sequence). CDR3 size: 13 residues. This sequence joins TRBV5-4 and TRBJ1-1, with TRBD1 matching 10 bases. The sequence came from a middle-aged man in good health. Sequenced sample: blood. The CDR3 nucleotides read TGTGCCAGCAGCCCGACAGGGGGCGCTGAAGCTTTCTTT. The encoded protein is CASSPTGGAEAFF.